The present entry profiles one T cell receptor (beta chain) with its context. The authors' processing: Estimation of nucleated cell counts relied on the amplification of reference gene primers. Some clones are missing from TCRdb's copy, which holds only in-frame ones; the method was immunoSEQ multiplex PCR. That table is the source of V, J and clone size, and D and trimming were worked out from the DNA. The data show tens of thousands of clones, 70% to 85% seen once. CDR3 length: 15 amino acids. The germline V gene encodes CDR1 LGHDT and CDR2 YNNKEL (reference sequence). V lost 1 base to trimming and J lost 3 bases, with 9 bases between them. The sample comes from a study of blood T cell repertoires in COVID-19. Study at large: Spain, Italy and the United States supplied samples that represented acute and convalescent COVID-19. Sample material is recorded as cDNA or gDNA derived from T cells, B-cell-depleted T cells, or PBMCs.

The rearrangement joins TRBV3-1 (or the pseudogene TRBV3-2) to TRBJ2-2, with D possibly being TRBD1 (5 bases). The receptor's source is a man between 65 and 85 years old with acute or convalescent COVID-19. The sequenced sample consisted of peripheral blood. The CDR3 nucleotides are TGTGCCAGCAGCCAAGTCGACAGCTACACCGGGGAGCTGTTTTTT. The encoded protein is CASSQVDSYTGELFF.